The clone carrying this TCR beta chain was picked up a small number of times. This entry belongs to a study of cytomegalovirus exposure and HLA in healthy donors. For the study at large: Some 85 million unique TCRs, all from HLA-typed donors, were included in an early release of the data.

The CDR3 runs 16 residues. CDR1 and CDR2 (germline): MDHEN, SYDVKM. The V segment lost 10 bases and the J segment 6 bases; nucleotides outside the gene matches: 14. Primers: 60 Vbeta forward and 13 Jbeta reverse. Clones were sequenced by immunoSEQ multiplex PCR, and TCRdb holds only the in-frame ones, with some missing. The sample contains more than 110,000 clones, around three quarters of which appear only once. The sequencing sample was made of PBMCs. V gene TRBV28 combines with J gene TRBJ2-3; 12 bases line up with TRBD2. The TCR comes from a man under 40 in good health and CMV-seronegative. The CDR3 sequence is CATRIASGRARDTQYF. As DNA, the CDR3 is TGTGCCACCCGGATAGCTAGCGGGAGGGCAAGGGATACGCAGTATTTT.